This T cell receptor (beta chain) is drawn from a study of T cells after yellow fever vaccination. TCRdb re-analysed the 5' RACE reads in MiXCR, keeping a single row per CDR3 protein. Found here are around 360,000 distinct CDR3 sequences, around a tenth of them singletons; the top ten hold less than 20%. Source: PBMCs, taken on the day of the first yellow fever vaccination. This clonotype originated in a young man who received the YFV17D yellow fever vaccine.

The CDR3 spells CASSRVAARQGSRNEQFF. The CDR3 region has the DNA TGTGCCAGCAGCAGGGTGGCCGCAAGACAGGGGTCGAGGAATGAGCAGTTCTTC. The chain couples TRBV3-1 to TRBJ2-1; 8 bases are shared with TRBD1. The germline V gene encodes CDR1 LGHDT and CDR2 YNNKEL (reference sequence). J lost 7 bases, V lost 5 bases, and 19 bases had no gene match. The CDR3 is 18 amino acids.